A single sample gave rise to the 21 T cell receptor beta chains below, sequenced in a study of cytotoxic CD8 clonotypes in ibrutinib-treated CLL. Profiling relied on immunoSEQ multiplex PCR, and the TCRdb table lists in-frame clones only, not all of them. The sample contains some 170,000 clones, about 88% of which appear only once. The material sequenced was PBMCs, taken at disease progression, from a patient treated with ibrutinib. The receptors derive from a human donor with chronic lymphocytic leukemia.

This clone has only one observation. CDR3 sequence: CASSLATGINQPQHF. CDR3 DNA sequence: TGCGCCAGCAGCTTAGCCACAGGGATTAATCAGCCCCAGCATTTT. This chain joins TRBV5-1 and TRBJ1-5; perhaps TRBD1 as D (6 bases). Germline V gene lookup returns CDR1 SGHRS and CDR2 YFSETQ. This CDR3 comprises 15 residues. Trimming took off 2 bases at V and 4 bases at J, with 13 bases between the two ends.

This clone was detected a few times. The chain joins TRBV28 to TRBJ2-7; no firm D call. The V gene's germline CDR1 is MDHEN and CDR2 SYDVKM. V lost 4 bases and J lost 9, with 13 bases in between. The CDR3 length is 12 residues. The DNA for the CDR3 is TGTGCCAGCAGTTCCTCAGAGTTGAGGCAGTACTTC. It codes for CASSSSELRQYF.

The gene calls are TRBV25-1 and TRBJ1-2; D may be TRBD1 (6 bases). The germline V and J ends were trimmed by 4 bases and 4 bases, with 16 bases remaining between them. Germline assignment: CDR1 MGHDK and CDR2 SYGVNS. This CDR3 is built from 15 residues. CDR3 coding DNA: TGTGCCAGCAGTGCCGTACAGGGCCTCGGCTATGGCTACACCTTC. Amino acid sequence: CASSAVQGLGYGYTF.

The rearrangement joins TRBV9 to TRBJ2-1, with TRBD2 as a possible D gene (5 bases). Germline V lookup: CDR1 SGDLS, CDR2 YYNGEE. V lost 0 bases to trimming and J lost 3 bases, with 13 bases between them. The CDR3 totals 16 residues. The CDR3 spells CASSVAEVANYNEQFF. The CDR3 DNA follows: TGTGCCAGCAGCGTAGCGGAGGTAGCTAACTACAATGAGCAGTTCTTC.

The J gene is TRBJ2-3, the V gene TRBV5-1; D uncertain. Between the trimmed V and J ends, which lost 6 bases and 2 bases, there was a span of 10 bases. Germline V gene lookup returns CDR1 SGHRS and CDR2 YFSETQ. This CDR3 is built from 13 residues. Here the CDR3 DNA reads TGCGCCAGCACCCAAACCACCACAGATACGCAGTATTTT. This encodes CASTQTTTDTQYF.

This chain connects TRBV7-9 to TRBJ1-5, with 9 bases aligning to TRBD1. Germline CDR1 and CDR2: SEHNR and FQNEAQ (reference sequence). This CDR3 region has 15 residues. The V gene end was trimmed by 4 bases and the J gene end by 4 bases; junction bases not matched to a gene: 5. CDR3 DNA sequence: TGTGCCAGCAGCTCAGACAGGGGGAATAATCAGCCCCAGCATTTT. Translation gives CASSSDRGNNQPQHF.

The CDR3 spells CASSRIVPRTNDGYTF. The CDR3 bases are TGTGCCAGTAGTAGGATAGTCCCACGTACAAATGATGGCTACACCTTC. This chain links TRBV19 with TRBJ1-2; D ambiguous. Trimming cost V 4 bases and J 6 bases, with 21 bases left between them. CDR3 size: 16 residues. CDR1 and CDR2 from the germline V gene are LNHDA and SQIVND (reference sequence).

The chain employs TRBV4-1 and TRBJ2-5, with TRBD2 identical over 12 bases. Trimming cost V 4 bases and J 2 bases; bases outside gene matches: 2. The germline gives CDR1 MGHRA, CDR2 YSYEKL. This CDR3 spans 15 amino acids. The CDR3 sequence: CASSPGLAGQETQYF. The CDR3 region has the DNA TGCGCCAGCAGCCCTGGACTAGCGGGGCAAGAGACCCAGTACTTC.

This chain uses TRBV5-4 with TRBJ2-2; D gene ambiguous. Germline-derived CDR1 and CDR2 are SGHNT and YYREEE (reference sequence). This CDR3 is built from 13 residues. V lost 7 bases and J 0 bases, leaving 7 bases between the germline ends. This CDR3 is CASRPANTGELFF. DNA for the CDR3: TGTGCCAGCCGACCGGCGAACACCGGGGAGCTGTTTTTT.

The chain combines TRBV4-3 with TRBJ2-7; D gene ambiguous. V gave up 3 bases and J gave up 2 bases, with 14 bases separating them. The CDR3 is 15 residues long. CDR1 and CDR2 (germline): LGHNA, YSLEER. The chain's CDR3 is CASSHDQYDAYEQYF. CDR3 DNA sequence: TGCGCCAGCAGCCACGACCAGTATGACGCCTACGAGCAGTACTTC.

In this sample, this clone turned up once. The rearrangement joins TRBV9 to TRBJ2-3; 9 positions match TRBD1. This CDR3 is 16 amino acids long. The germline V gene encodes CDR1 SGDLS and CDR2 YYNGEE. The J segment lost 4 bases and the V segment lost 4 bases, leaving 10 bases of the junction unmatched. The DNA for the CDR3 is TGTGCCAGCAGCCCCCGAGGGGGACAGGGACCAGATACGCAGTATTTT. It codes for CASSPRGGQGPDTQYF.

This clone has only a few counts. The chain couples TRBV30 to TRBJ1-2; D is uncertain. The CDR3 has 12 residues. The V end was cut by 7 bases, the J end by 4 bases, with 13 bases between. CDR1 and CDR2 from the germline V gene are GTSNPN and SVGIG (reference sequence). CDR3 DNA sequence: TGTGCCTTTTCGACGGACCGCTATGGCTACACCTTC. Its translation is CAFSTDRYGYTF.

The CDR3 bases are TGCGCCAGCAGTGGTTATTCGGGACTAGCCGGGGAGCTGTTTTTT. Translation gives CASSGYSGLAGELFF. The V call is TRBV10-1, the J call TRBJ2-2; 8 bases are shared with TRBD2. Germline values: CDR1 WNHNN, CDR2 SYGVQD (reference sequence). V dropped 4 bases and J dropped 6; count of bases not matched to a gene: 7. The CDR3 runs 15 residues.

The chain couples TRBV7-9 to TRBJ1-2, with a possible D match to TRBD1 (5 bases). The CDR3 covers 14 residues. V was cut by 8 bases and J by 8 bases, with 21 bases left in between. CDR1 is SEHNR and CDR2 is FQNEAQ in the germline V gene (reference sequence). CDR3 sequence: CASARRAGSEGYTF. CDR3 coding DNA: TGTGCCAGCGCGCGCAGGGCGGGGTCTGAAGGCTACACCTTC.

The gene calls are TRBV28 and TRBJ2-7; possible D gene TRBD2, 6 bases. The CDR3 loop spans 13 amino acids. Germline CDR1 reads MDHEN; CDR2 reads SYDVKM. V lost 7 bases to trimming and J lost 4 bases, with 14 bases between them. The DNA for the CDR3 is TGTGCCAGCAACCGGGAGTCTATTTACGAGCAGTACTTC. Its protein is CASNRESIYEQYF.

The chain carries TRBV27 and TRBJ2-3; TRBD1 aligns across 9 bases. J lost 3 bases, V lost 5 bases, and 3 bases had no gene match. The CDR3 runs 14 residues. Germline loops: CDR1 MNHEY, CDR2 SMNVEV (reference sequence). For the CDR3, the DNA is TGTGCCAGCAGTCCCGGGACAGGGACAGATACGCAGTATTTT. Translation gives CASSPGTGTDTQYF.

The V call is TRBV11-2, the J call TRBJ1-2; possibly TRBD1 for D (6 bases). The germline V gene encodes CDR1 SGHAT and CDR2 FQNNGV. V was shortened by 5 bases and J by 2 bases, with 15 bases between the two germline ends. The CDR3 contains 15 residues. The CDR3 region is CASSPQVGGNYGYTF. The CDR3 DNA follows: TGTGCCAGCAGCCCTCAGGTGGGGGGCAACTATGGCTACACCTTC.

V gene TRBV9 combines with J gene TRBJ2-3; D gene unclear. V lost 5 bases to trimming and J lost 0 bases, with 4 bases between them. Germline CDR1 reads SGDLS; CDR2 reads YYNGEE. This CDR3 contains 12 residues. CDR3 DNA: TGTGCCAGCAGTATTAGCACAGATACGCAGTATTTT. Its translation is CASSISTDTQYF.

The chain carries TRBV11-3 and TRBJ2-1; D is unresolved. Germline values: CDR1 SGHNT, CDR2 YENEEA. The V and J ends lost 4 bases and 0 bases respectively, with 7 bases between them. The length of the CDR3 is 14 residues. The CDR3 coding sequence is TGTGCCAGCAGCTGGGGTGGCTCCTACAATGAGCAGTTCTTC. Amino acid sequence: CASSWGGSYNEQFF.

V and J are TRBV25-1 and TRBJ2-7; 7 bases are shared with TRBD1. J lost 2 bases, V lost 7 bases, and 8 bases had no gene match. The CDR3 is 14 amino acids. The germline V gene has CDR1 MGHDK and CDR2 SYGVNS. The CDR3 DNA follows: TGTGCCAGCAACGACAGGGAATCGGCCTACGAGCAGTACTTC. Translating gives CASNDRESAYEQYF.

J is TRBJ1-2 and V is TRBV25-1; TRBD1 matches 7 bases. This CDR3 comprises 14 residues. The V gene's germline CDR1 is MGHDK and CDR2 SYGVNS. V trimming: 2 bases; J trimming: 4 bases; junction bases outside the gene matches: 4. DNA of the CDR3: TGTGCCAGCAGTGAACCAAGGGACAGCTATGGCTACACCTTC. It specifies CASSEPRDSYGYTF.